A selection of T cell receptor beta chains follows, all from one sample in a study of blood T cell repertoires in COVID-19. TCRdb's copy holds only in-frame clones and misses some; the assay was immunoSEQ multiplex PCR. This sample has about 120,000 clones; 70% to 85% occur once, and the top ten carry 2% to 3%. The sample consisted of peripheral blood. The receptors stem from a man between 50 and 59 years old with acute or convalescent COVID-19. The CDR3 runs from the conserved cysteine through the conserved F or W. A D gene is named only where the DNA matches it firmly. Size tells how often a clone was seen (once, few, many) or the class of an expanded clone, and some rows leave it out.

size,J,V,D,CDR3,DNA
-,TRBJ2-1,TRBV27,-,CASSLESYNEQFF,TGTGCCAGCAGTTTGGAGTCCTACAATGAGCAGTTCTTC
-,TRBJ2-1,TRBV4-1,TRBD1,CASSQSGTGVDEQFF,TGCGCCAGCAGCCAGTCCGGGACAGGGGTTGATGAGCAGTTCTTC
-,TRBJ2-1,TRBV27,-,CASSLATSYNEQFF,TGTGCCAGCAGTTTGGCCACGTCCTACAATGAGCAGTTCTTC
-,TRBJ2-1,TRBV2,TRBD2,CASTRDGRVTRDEQFF,TGTGCCAGCACGAGGGACGGGAGGGTCACTAGGGATGAGCAGTTCTTC
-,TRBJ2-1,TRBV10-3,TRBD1,CAIRSTGGSEQFF,TGTGCCATCAGGTCTACAGGGGGCAGTGAGCAGTTCTTC
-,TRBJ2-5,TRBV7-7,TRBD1,CASSSRTGRQETQYF,TGTGCTAGCAGCTCAAGGACAGGACGTCAAGAGACCCAGTACTTC
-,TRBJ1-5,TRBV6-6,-,CATVNGQGGSNQPQHF,TGTGCCACGGTAAACGGGCAGGGAGGGAGCAATCAGCCCCAGCATTTT
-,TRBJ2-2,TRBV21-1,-,CASSKWTADTGELFF,TGTGCCAGCAGCAAGTGGACAGCGGACACCGGGGAGCTGTTTTTT
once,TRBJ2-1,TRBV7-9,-,CASSSRDWGNEQFF,TGTGCCAGCAGCTCCCGGGACTGGGGCAATGAGCAGTTCTTC
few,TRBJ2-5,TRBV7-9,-,CASSPGLEETQYF,TGTGCCAGCAGCCCGGGACTGGAAGAGACCCAGTACTTC
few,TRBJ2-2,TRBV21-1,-,CASPEGGGPVGTGELFF,TGTGCCAGTCCCGAAGGCGGGGGGCCAGTGGGCACCGGGGAGCTGTTTTTT
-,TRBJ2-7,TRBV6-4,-,CASKRGGPYEQYF,TGTGCATCCAAACGAGGGGGTCCCTACGAGCAGTACTTC
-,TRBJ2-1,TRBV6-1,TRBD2,CASSEDLLAGTNNEQFF,TGTGCCAGCAGTGAAGACCTACTAGCGGGAACCAACAATGAGCAGTTCTTC
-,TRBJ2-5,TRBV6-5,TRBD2,CASSLSGGAETQYF,TGTGCCAGCAGTCTTAGCGGGGGGGCCGAGACCCAGTACTTC
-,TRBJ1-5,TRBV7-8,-,CASSLFVGRGDQPQHF,TGTGCCAGCAGCTTATTTGTGGGGCGCGGGGATCAGCCCCAGCATTTT
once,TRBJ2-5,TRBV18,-,CASSGLAGQETQYF,TGTGCCAGCTCAGGGCTCGCGGGGCAAGAGACCCAGTACTTC
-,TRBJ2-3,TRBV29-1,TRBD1,CSVNPGTESTDTQYF,TGCAGCGTGAATCCCGGGACAGAGAGCACAGATACGCAGTATTTT
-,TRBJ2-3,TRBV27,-,CASSLALSTDTQYF,TGTGCCAGCAGTCTAGCGCTGAGCACAGATACGCAGTATTTT
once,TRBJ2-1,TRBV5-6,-,CASSYGGSLNNEQFF,TGTGCCAGCAGCTACGGGGGATCCCTGAACAATGAGCAGTTCTTC
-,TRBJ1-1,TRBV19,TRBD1,CASSIQHRGNTEAFF,TGTGCCAGTAGTATACAACACAGGGGGAACACTGAAGCTTTCTTT
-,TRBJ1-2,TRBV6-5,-,CASSYRGRGYGYTF,TGTGCCAGCAGTTACCGGGGCAGGGGCTATGGCTACACCTTC
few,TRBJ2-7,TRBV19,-,CASSKELTGNYEQYF,TGTGCCAGTAGCAAGGAACTGACGGGGAACTACGAGCAGTACTTC
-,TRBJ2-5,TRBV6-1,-,CASSEGRQGKTQYF,TGTGCCAGCAGTGAAGGCCGTCAGGGGAAGACCCAGTACTTC
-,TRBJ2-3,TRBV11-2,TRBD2,CASSSRTRSDTQYF,TGTGCCAGCAGCTCAAGGACTAGAAGTGATACGCAGTATTTT
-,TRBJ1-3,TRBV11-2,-,CASMTAPGNTIYF,TGTGCCAGCATGACAGCTCCTGGAAACACCATATATTTT
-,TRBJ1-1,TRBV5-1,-,CASSLGAPNTEAFF,TGCGCCAGCAGCTTGGGGGCCCCGAACACTGAAGCTTTCTTT
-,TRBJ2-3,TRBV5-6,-,CASSLVGRDTQYF,TGTGCCAGCAGCTTGGTGGGGAGGGATACGCAGTATTTT
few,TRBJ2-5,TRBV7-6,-,CASSREETQYF,TGTGCCAGCAGCAGAGAAGAGACCCAGTACTTC
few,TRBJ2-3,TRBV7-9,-,CASSLDTGSTTQYF,TGTGCCAGCAGCCTCGACACAGGTTCTACTACGCAGTATTTT
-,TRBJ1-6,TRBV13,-,CASTLDSSYNSPLHF,TGTGCCAGCACCCTAGACAGCTCCTATAATTCACCCCTCCACTTT
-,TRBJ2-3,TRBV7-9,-,CASSFWEDTQYF,TGTGCCAGCAGCTTCTGGGAGGATACGCAGTATTTT
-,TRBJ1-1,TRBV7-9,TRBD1,CASSLVRSAGGRREAFF,TGTGCCAGCAGCTTAGTTCGGTCGGCAGGGGGCCGGCGTGAAGCTTTCTTT
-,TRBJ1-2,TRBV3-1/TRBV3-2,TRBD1,CASSPGQNYGYTF,TGTGCCAGCAGCCCGGGACAGAACTATGGCTACACCTTC
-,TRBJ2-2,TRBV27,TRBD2,CASSLSSGGTGELFF,TGTGCCAGCAGTTTGTCTAGCGGGGGGACCGGGGAGCTGTTTTTT
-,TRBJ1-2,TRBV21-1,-,CASSTRQGDYGYTF,TGTGCCAGCAGCACTCGACAGGGGGACTATGGCTACACCTTC
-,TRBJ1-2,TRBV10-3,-,CAISESIGDYGYTF,TGTGCCATCAGTGAGTCGATAGGGGACTATGGCTACACCTTC
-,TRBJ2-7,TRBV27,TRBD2,CASSPPGLAGTYEQYF,TGTGCCAGCAGCCCTCCCGGCCTAGCGGGTACCTACGAGCAGTACTTC
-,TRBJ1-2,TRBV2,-,CASFSAAGEGYTF,TGTGCCAGCTTCTCGGCGGCGGGCGAGGGCTACACCTTC
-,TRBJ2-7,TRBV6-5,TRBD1,CAGTPGQGFDEQYF,TGTGCCGGAACTCCGGGACAGGGGTTCGACGAGCAGTACTTC
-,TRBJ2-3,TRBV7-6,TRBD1,CASSELSTGPYDSADTQYF,TGTGCCAGCAGCGAGCTCTCGACAGGGCCCTATGATTCCGCAGATACGCAGTATTTT
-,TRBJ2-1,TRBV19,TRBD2,CASSMRLAGSYNEQFF,TGTGCCAGTAGTATGAGACTAGCGGGTAGTTACAATGAGCAGTTCTTC
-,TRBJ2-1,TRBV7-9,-,CASLARRGNEQFF,TGTGCCAGCTTGGCCAGGAGGGGCAATGAGCAGTTCTTC
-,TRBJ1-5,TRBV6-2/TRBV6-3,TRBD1,CASSYYGQGGNQPQHF,TGTGCCAGCAGTTATTACGGACAGGGAGGCAATCAGCCCCAGCATTTT
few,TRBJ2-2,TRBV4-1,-,CASSQGTGSSRRELFF,TGCGCCAGCAGCCAAGGTACCGGGTCGTCAAGACGGGAGCTGTTTTTT
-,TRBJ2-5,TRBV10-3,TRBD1,CAISADRGHQETQYF,TGTGCCATCAGTGCCGACAGGGGACACCAAGAGACCCAGTACTTC
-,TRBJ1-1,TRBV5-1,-,CATRTTAEPTNTEAFF,TGCGCCACCAGGACTACCGCCGAACCCACGAACACTGAAGCTTTCTTT
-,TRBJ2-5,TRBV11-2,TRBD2,CASSYGTSGGEYQETQYF,TGTGCCAGCAGCTACGGGACTAGCGGGGGGGAGTACCAAGAGACCCAGTACTTC
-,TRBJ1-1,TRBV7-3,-,CASSLQGGVTEAFF,TGTGCCAGCAGCTTACAGGGAGGGGTCACTGAAGCTTTCTTT
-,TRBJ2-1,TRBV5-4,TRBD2,CASSLGSGGANYNEQFF,TGTGCCAGCAGCTTGGGTAGCGGGGGGGCTAATTACAATGAGCAGTTCTTC